A selection of T cell receptor beta chains follows, all from one sample in a study of Graves' ophthalmopathy and Graves' hyperthyroidism. TCRdb reprocessed the multiplex PCR reads via MiXCR and lists one record per CDR3 protein. Of almost 750,000 distinct CDR3 sequences in the sample, 35% to 50% were seen once. Sequenced material: peripheral blood. The receptors stem from an adult man with Graves' ophthalmopathy. Both conserved end residues are trimmed from each CDR3.

V gene: TRBV20-1; J gene: TRBJ2-5; CDR3 protein: SARPPGETQY
V gene: TRBV11-1; J gene: TRBJ2-3; CDR3 protein: ASSPQSLVGTDTQY
V gene: TRBV6-6; J gene: TRBJ1-1; CDR3 protein: ASSQTGGWGTEAF
V gene: TRBV6-4; J gene: TRBJ2-7; CDR3 protein: ASSTRDRRTYEQY
V gene: TRBV10-3; J gene: TRBJ2-7; CDR3 protein: ASRDRVSYEQY
V gene: TRBV7-9; J gene: TRBJ2-7; CDR3 protein: ASRLDRGHYEQY
V gene: TRBV5-1; J gene: TRBJ2-7; CDR3 protein: ASSFAGVGVSSYEQY
V gene: TRBV7-8; J gene: TRBJ1-6; CDR3 protein: ASSQDTAYNSPLH
V gene: TRBV7-9; J gene: TRBJ2-2; CDR3 protein: ASSFLSTGELF
V gene: TRBV10-3; J gene: TRBJ1-6; CDR3 protein: ASSLGPQGARSPLH